This T cell receptor (beta chain) was captured in a study of blood T cell repertoires in COVID-19. Authors' data handling: Nucleated cell counts were estimated from reference gene primer amplification. The table came from immunoSEQ multiplex PCR; TCRdb's copy has only in-frame clones and leaves some out. V and J calls and clone size are as listed in that table; D and trimming were resolved from the DNA. This sample yields about 380,000 clones, of which about 88% are seen a single time; 2.5% to 3% belongs to the top ten. This CDR3 region has 16 residues. Trimming removed 3 bases at V and 0 bases at J, with 12 bases between. The germline gives CDR1 LNHDA, CDR2 SQIVND (reference sequence). In Cohort 3, a recovered donor had either two negative PCRs, clearance, or symptom resolution.

Input material: PBMCs or T cells enriched from blood (not recorded which). V and J are TRBV19 and TRBJ1-3; D is possibly TRBD1 (5 bases). The receptor was derived from a woman aged 30 to 39 who had recovered from COVID-19. The DNA of the CDR3 is TGTGCCAGTAGTATCAGCGGGGCGAGCTCTGGAAACACCATATATTTT. Translated: CASSISGASSGNTIYF.